This T cell receptor (beta chain) was recorded in a study of blood T cells in healthy people across ages. CDR3 length: 15 residues. Germline values: CDR1 DFQATT, CDR2 SNEGSKA (reference sequence). Trimming removed 0 bases at V and 7 bases at J, with 13 bases between. Then a second PCR, running about 6 to 11 cycles, was carried out with a sample-barcoded 5' primer and a J-beta primer mix. From the 5' RACE reads, TCRdb called clonotypes with MiXCR, one entry per CDR3 protein. The data show around 1,000,000 distinct CDR3 sequences, about two fifths seen once. Sequenced material: blood. This clonotype was obtained from a man aged 18 to 35 in good health. The chain combines TRBV20-1 with TRBJ1-6, with TRBD1 as a possible D gene (5 bases). CDR3 nucleotide sequence: TGCAGTGCTAGAGATTCCCAGGGAGGAAATTCACCCCTCCACTTT. Protein: CSARDSQGGNSPLHF.